These 21 T cell receptor beta chains came from one sample sequenced in a study of CD8 T cells in Susac syndrome. RNA amounts of 0.5 to 1 ug underwent reverse transcription with random hexamers. TCRdb re-called the immunoSEQ multiplex PCR reads through MiXCR, storing one row per CDR3 protein. The repertoire holds about 430,000 distinct CDR3 sequences, with approximately 85% as singletons. The sequenced sample consisted of CD8+ T cells from PBMCs. The origin of the receptors is a human donor with multiple sclerosis.

CDR3 residues: CASSSYRVGEETQYF. The CDR3 DNA reads as TGTGCCAGCAGCTCATACAGGGTTGGAGAAGAGACCCAGTACTTC. The chain couples TRBV7-9 to TRBJ2-5, with a possible D match to TRBD1 (6 bases). Looked up from germline, CDR1 is SEHNR and CDR2 is FQNEAQ (reference sequence). The CDR3 extends over 15 amino acids. The V gene lost 4 bases and the J gene lost 3 bases, with 15 bases spanning the gap.

This clonotype came up a few times. The rearrangement joins TRBV4-2 to TRBJ1-4, with TRBD1 identical over 7 bases. V shed 0 bases, J shed 5 bases, and the junction held 3 bases outside the gene matches. The CDR3 spans 15 residues. From germline, CDR1 is LGHNA and CDR2 YNFKEQ. The CDR3 sequence is CASSQDRTGNEKLFF. The CDR3 region has the DNA TGTGCCAGCAGCCAAGACAGGACAGGAAATGAAAAACTGTTTTTT.

V gene TRBV9 combines with J gene TRBJ2-2; a possible D gene is TRBD2 (5 bases). This CDR3 has 17 amino acids. V lost 3 bases and J lost 2, with 17 bases in between. Per the germline V gene, CDR1 is SGDLS and CDR2 is YYNGEE. The CDR3 DNA reads TGTGCCAGCAGCGCCGGGATCGCCAACCCCAACACCGGGGAGCTGTTTTTT. Amino acids: CASSAGIANPNTGELFF.

The chain is built from TRBV9 and TRBJ2-7, with 16 positions matching TRBD2. CDR1 and CDR2 (germline): SGDLS, YYNGEE. V trimming: 4 bases; J trimming: 3 bases; junction bases outside the gene matches: 7. This CDR3 comprises 17 residues. The CDR3, as DNA: TGTGCCAGCAGCTCCGGGACTAGCGGGAGGGCCGACTACGAGCAGTACTTC. Amino acid sequence: CASSSGTSGRADYEQYF.

This clonotype has a handful of counts. The rearrangement links TRBV7-9 to TRBJ1-5; D might be TRBD1 (5 bases). Trimming left V 6 bases short and J 3 bases short, with 12 bases between. Germline CDR1 reads SEHNR; CDR2 reads FQNEAQ (reference sequence). CDR3 size: 14 residues. CDR3 nucleotides: TGTGCCAGCAGTTTGGGAGGGGTCAATCAGCCCCAGCATTTT. Translating gives CASSLGGVNQPQHF.

This sequence joins TRBV7-9 and TRBJ2-7, with D tentatively TRBD2 (5 bases). V lost 5 bases to trimming and J lost 2 bases, with 19 bases between them. This CDR3 has 16 amino acids. Germline CDR1 SEHNR, CDR2 FQNEAQ (reference sequence). This chain's CDR3 is CASSELGSGLPYEQYF. CDR3 sequence (DNA): TGTGCCAGCAGCGAACTAGGGTCTGGATTACCCTACGAGCAGTACTTC.

CDR3 residues: CASSLQQGGFSGNTIYF. CDR3 DNA: TGTGCCAGCAGCTTACAACAGGGAGGCTTCTCTGGAAACACCATATATTTT. V is TRBV13 and J is TRBJ1-3; a possible D gene is TRBD1 (6 bases). V was shortened by 2 bases and J by 0 bases, with 14 bases between the two germline ends. The length of the CDR3 is 17 residues. Per germline, CDR1 PRHDT and CDR2 FYEKMQ (reference sequence).

The V gene is TRBV24-1, the J gene TRBJ2-1; TRBD1 is a possible D gene (6 bases). Germline CDR1 reads KGHDR; CDR2 reads SFDVKD. The CDR3 contains 15 residues. V lost 4 bases and J lost 2, with 11 bases in between. The CDR3 spells CATSENGQTYNEQFF. CDR3 DNA: TGTGCCACCAGTGAAAATGGACAGACCTACAATGAGCAGTTCTTC.

This chain uses TRBV19 with TRBJ2-7; 7 positions match TRBD1. The CDR3 covers 15 residues. V dropped 0 bases and J dropped 3; count of bases not matched to a gene: 5. In germline, CDR1 is LNHDA, CDR2 SQIVND (reference sequence). CDR3 nucleotides: TGTGCCAGTAGTATAGATCCAACAGGGGTCTACGAGCAGTACTTC. Translated: CASSIDPTGVYEQYF.

The V and J genes are TRBV19 and TRBJ2-2, with D perhaps matching TRBD1 (6 bases). The V and J ends lost 5 bases and 5 bases respectively, with 12 bases between them. Germline loops: CDR1 LNHDA, CDR2 SQIVND (reference sequence). The CDR3 loop spans 14 amino acids. The CDR3 DNA is TGTGCCAGTAGTTATTCTCAGGGGACCGGGGAGCTGTTTTTT. This gives the protein CASSYSQGTGELFF.

The gene calls are TRBV24-1 and TRBJ2-2, with a weak D call TRBD2 (5 bases). The CDR3 runs 11 residues. Germline V gives CDR1 KGHDR, CDR2 SFDVKD. CDR3 sequence: CATGESGELFF. DNA of the CDR3: TGTGCTACCGGGGAGTCCGGGGAGCTGTTTTTT.

This clonotype was seen once. The chain links TRBV19 to TRBJ1-1; no clear D gene. This CDR3 comprises 14 residues. The germline V gene encodes CDR1 LNHDA and CDR2 SQIVND (reference sequence). V was pared by 1 base and J by 6 bases, with 12 bases between. CDR3 residues: CASSIGSTVAEAFF. CDR3 nucleotides: TGTGCCAGTAGTATAGGCAGTACGGTGGCTGAAGCTTTCTTT.

The rearrangement uses TRBV30 and TRBJ2-7; TRBD1 or TRBD2 may be the D gene (5 bases each). Germline-derived CDR1 and CDR2 are GTSNPN and SVGIG (reference sequence). V lost 4 bases, J lost 4 bases, and 17 bases lay in between. The CDR3 is 14 residues long. The CDR3 nucleotides read TGTGCCTGGAACCCCGGGACGGCTATTTACGAGCAGTACTTC. It encodes CAWNPGTAIYEQYF.

V usage is TRBV7-2 and J usage is TRBJ2-4; TRBD2 matches 12 bases. From germline, CDR1 is SGHTA and CDR2 FQGNSA. This CDR3 contains 16 residues. J was trimmed by 1 base and V by 6 bases; bases with no gene match: 4. CDR3 DNA sequence: TGTGCCAGCAGGCCCGGGACTAGCGGGGCCAAAAACATTCAGTACTTC. Amino acid sequence: CASRPGTSGAKNIQYF.

This clonotype was seen only a few times. This chain links TRBV6-5 with TRBJ2-3; either TRBD1 or TRBD2 may fit D (5 bases each). V lost 7 bases to trimming and J lost 6 bases, with 11 bases between them. Per germline, CDR1 MNHEY and CDR2 SVGAGI. The CDR3 runs to 12 residues. The DNA for the CDR3 is TGTGCCAGCACCGGGACCGGGGATACGCAGTATTTT. This translates into CASTGTGDTQYF.

The chain links TRBV30 to TRBJ1-1; tentatively, D is TRBD1 (6 bases). Trimming cost V 7 bases and J 0 bases, with 12 bases left between them. The germline V gene has CDR1 GTSNPN and CDR2 SVGIG (reference sequence). This CDR3 has 13 residues. CDR3 DNA sequence: TGTGCCTTTTCCGGGACAATGAACACTGAAGCTTTCTTT. It is translated as CAFSGTMNTEAFF.

This clonotype was detected a few times. V usage is TRBV5-1 and J usage is TRBJ2-7; 8 bases match TRBD1. Per germline, CDR1 SGHRS and CDR2 YFSETQ. The ends lost 3 bases at V and 5 bases at J; junction bases unmatched: 4. CDR3 length: 13 residues. For the CDR3, the DNA is TGCGCCAGCAGCTCGGACAGGGTTGACGAGCAGTACTTC. Translating it yields CASSSDRVDEQYF. The full variable domain, with the rest looked up from reference TRBV5-1 and TRBJ2-7, is KAGVTQTPRYLIKTRGQQVTLSCSPISGHRSVSWYQQTPGQGLQFLFEYFSETQRNKGNFPGRFSGRQFSNSRSEMNVSTLELGDSALYLCASSSDRVDEQYFGPGTRLTVT.

The chain links TRBV4-1 to TRBJ1-2; TRBD1 might be the D (5 bases). The CDR3 has 15 residues. V lost 0 bases and J 7 bases, leaving 15 bases between the germline ends. CDR1 and CDR2 (germline): MGHRA, YSYEKL. CDR3 in amino acids: CASSQDGGAGLGYTF. The CDR3 DNA sequence: TGCGCCAGCAGCCAAGACGGAGGGGCAGGGCTTGGCTACACCTTC.

The chain carries TRBV29-1 and TRBJ1-1; D unresolved. V lost 0 bases, J lost 6 bases, and 17 bases lay in between. The CDR3 is made up of 15 amino acids. The germline V gene has CDR1 SQVTM and CDR2 ANQGSEA. The CDR3 loop is CSVEDQENMRPEAFF. The CDR3 coding sequence is TGCAGCGTTGAAGATCAAGAGAACATGAGGCCTGAAGCTTTCTTT.

The chain is built from TRBV28 and TRBJ2-7; 7 bases match TRBD1. CDR1 and CDR2 (germline): MDHEN, SYDVKM. The CDR3 is made up of 15 amino acids. The V segment lost 5 bases and the J segment 2 bases; nucleotides outside the gene matches: 9. The CDR3 nucleotides are TGTGCCAGCAGTCCTCCCCAGGGACAGACCTACGAGCAGTACTTC. Protein sequence: CASSPPQGQTYEQYF.

This sequence joins TRBV7-2 and TRBJ1-1; D remains unclear. CDR3 length: 16 amino acids. Looked up from germline, CDR1 is SGHTA and CDR2 is FQGNSA. Trimming removed 5 bases from V and 0 bases from J, with 16 bases in between. Here the CDR3 DNA reads TGTGCCAGCAGCCCCGAAGAGGTCCTCCTGAACACTGAAGCTTTCTTT. Translated: CASSPEEVLLNTEAFF.